This is a list of T cell receptor beta chains from one sample in a study of T cells in Graves' hyperthyroidism and ophthalmopathy. Using its own MiXCR run on the multiplex PCR reads, TCRdb lists one record per CDR3 protein. The sample holds some 270,000 distinct CDR3 sequences, roughly an eighth seen once. Source material: blood. These receptors were obtained from a middle-aged woman with Graves' hyperthyroidism. The CDR3 runs from the conserved cysteine through the conserved F or W. The order of the fields is clone size, J gene, V gene, D gene, CDR3 protein, CDR3 DNA. The D gene is left open where the match is weak. Rows give clone size only sometimes, using once, few, many, or a class for an expanded clone.

>NA|TRBJ1-5|TRBV19|NA
CASSIDPGGLEDQPQHF
TGTGCCAGTAGTATAGATCCCGGGGGGCTCGAGGATCAGCCCCAGCATTTT
>NA|TRBJ1-5|TRBV5-1|NA
CASSLEGESGPQHF
TGCGCCAGCAGCTTGGAGGGGGAATCAGGGCCCCAGCATTTT
>many|TRBJ2-2|TRBV19|TRBD2
CASKALAGRGELFF
TGTGCCAGTAAGGCATTAGCGGGAAGAGGGGAGCTGTTTTTT
>few|TRBJ2-1|TRBV4-2|NA
CASSQEPAFEQFF
TGTGCCAGCAGCCAAGAACCAGCGTTTGAGCAGTTCTTC
>many|TRBJ2-5|TRBV28|NA
CASRQGQETQYF
TGTGCCAGCAGACAGGGACAAGAGACCCAGTACTTC
>many|TRBJ1-5|TRBV6-1|NA
CASSVTGFNQPQHF
TGTGCCAGCAGTGTTACAGGGTTCAATCAGCCCCAGCATTTT
>many|TRBJ2-3|TRBV20-1|TRBD2
CSARLAGTTDTQYF
TGCAGTGCAAGACTAGCGGGGACCACAGATACGCAGTATTTT
>NA|TRBJ2-1|TRBV20-1|TRBD2
CSARDWGLAGGSKQFF
TGCAGTGCTAGAGATTGGGGGCTAGCGGGAGGGTCTAAGCAGTTCTTC
>NA|TRBJ1-2|TRBV6-5|NA
CVSSYSFPGNYGYTF
TGTGTCAGCAGTTACTCCTTCCCGGGTAACTATGGCTACACCTTC
>many|TRBJ2-5|TRBV12-3/TRBV12-4|NA
CASRRRWAETQYF
TGTGCCAGCAGGAGGCGCTGGGCGGAGACCCAGTACTTC
>many|TRBJ2-1|TRBV2|NA
CASSDNGESYNEQFF
TGTGCCAGCAGTGATAACGGGGAATCCTACAATGAGCAGTTCTTC
>many|TRBJ1-1|TRBV20-1|NA
CSAREGDREAFF
TGCAGTGCTAGAGAGGGAGACAGGGAAGCTTTCTTT
>NA|TRBJ2-1|TRBV19|TRBD2
CASSIGLAGGLSYNEQFF
TGTGCCAGTAGTATCGGACTAGCGGGAGGGCTATCCTACAATGAGCAGTTCTTC
>many|TRBJ2-7|TRBV15|NA
CATSRDTLLRGQYF
TGTGCCACCAGCAGAGATACCCTCCTACGAGGGCAGTACTTC
>NA|TRBJ1-4|TRBV7-9|NA
CASSSDLGRTNEKLFF
TGTGCCAGCAGCAGCGACCTGGGACGCACTAATGAAAAACTGTTTTTT
>NA|TRBJ1-2|TRBV5-1|TRBD1
CASSTRTGNYGYTF
TGCGCCAGCAGCACAAGGACAGGAAACTATGGCTACACCTTC
>NA|TRBJ2-5|TRBV12-3/TRBV12-4|TRBD2
CASSLWLAGKETQYF
TGTGCCAGCAGTTTGTGGCTAGCGGGAAAAGAAACCCAGTACTTC
>many|TRBJ1-1|TRBV6-4|NA
CASSDSDRNTEAFF
TGTGCCAGCAGTGACTCTGACAGAAACACTGAAGCTTTCTTT
>many|TRBJ2-7|TRBV2|TRBD1
CATRGQGDGEQYF
TGTGCCACCAGAGGTCAGGGGGATGGCGAGCAGTACTTC
>many|TRBJ2-7|TRBV7-2|NA
CASSFAFRDEQYF
TGTGCCAGCAGCTTCGCGTTTCGGGATGAGCAGTACTTC
>NA|TRBJ2-7|TRBV2|TRBD1
CASSESDRGHEQYF
TGTGCCAGCAGTGAATCGGACAGGGGCCACGAGCAGTACTTC
>few|TRBJ2-2|TRBV11-3|NA
CASSRGLRVGTGELFF
TGTGCCAGCAGCCGAGGACTGAGGGTGGGGACCGGGGAGCTGTTTTTT
>NA|TRBJ2-5|TRBV28|TRBD1
CASSEGQGRQETQYF
TGTGCCAGCAGTGAGGGACAGGGGAGACAAGAGACCCAGTACTTC
>NA|TRBJ2-1|TRBV12-3/TRBV12-4|NA
CASGDLAGYNEQFF
TGTGCCAGCGGGGATCTTGCAGGCTACAATGAGCAGTTCTTC
>many|TRBJ2-2|TRBV13|TRBD2
CASSLLAGAGGELFF
TGTGCCAGCAGCTTACTAGCGGGAGCAGGCGGGGAGCTGTTTTTT
>NA|TRBJ2-2|TRBV12-3/TRBV12-4|NA
CASSLYGSLTGELFF
TGTGCCAGCAGTTTATACGGGAGTCTTACCGGGGAGCTGTTTTTT
>few|TRBJ1-1|TRBV20-1|TRBD1
CKLPGTGAGTEAFF
TGCAAACTACCCGGGACAGGGGCGGGGACTGAAGCTTTCTTT
>many|TRBJ1-2|TRBV6-2/TRBV6-3|NA
CASRTGVVGYTF
TGTGCCAGCAGAACGGGGGTGGTCGGCTACACCTTC